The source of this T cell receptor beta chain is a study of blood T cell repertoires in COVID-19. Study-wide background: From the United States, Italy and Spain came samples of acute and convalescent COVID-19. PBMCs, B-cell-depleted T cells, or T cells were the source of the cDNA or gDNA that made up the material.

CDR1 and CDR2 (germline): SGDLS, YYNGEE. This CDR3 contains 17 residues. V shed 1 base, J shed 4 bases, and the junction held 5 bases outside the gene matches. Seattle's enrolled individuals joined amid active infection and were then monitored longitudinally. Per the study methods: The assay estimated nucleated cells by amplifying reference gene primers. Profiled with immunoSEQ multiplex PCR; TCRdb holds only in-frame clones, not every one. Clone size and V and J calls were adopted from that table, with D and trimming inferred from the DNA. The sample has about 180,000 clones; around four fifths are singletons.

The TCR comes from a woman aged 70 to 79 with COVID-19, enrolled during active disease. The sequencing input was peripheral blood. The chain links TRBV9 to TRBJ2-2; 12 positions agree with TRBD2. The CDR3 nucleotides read TGTGCCAGCAGCGTATTACTAGCGGGAGGTCGCACCGGGGAGCTGTTTTTT. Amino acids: CASSVLLAGGRTGELFF.